This T cell receptor (beta chain) was observed in a study of graft-versus-host responses after intestinal transplantation (dated by TCRdb to about 2021). Concerning the study at large: Recipients received multivisceral, liver-intestinal, or isolated intestinal transplants. Every recipient was given anti-thymocyte globulin induction, followed by roughly 3 years of maintenance tacrolimus and steroids. After intestinal transplantation, graft-versus-host and host-versus-graft alloreactive T cell clones were followed in the graft, circulation and bone marrow using bulk TCR-beta CDR3 sequencing. To identify alloreactive clones, pre-transplant mixed lymphocyte reaction products were sequenced and then compared with unstimulated pre-transplant donor and recipient T cells. Of the 20 to 25 intestinal transplant recipients enrolled in the cohort, one of whom was a retransplant, a few patients without pretransplant specimens were excluded. A peak of at least 4% donor T cells among recipient peripheral blood mononuclear cells was the definition used for donor T cell macrochimerism. Instead of going to the commercial service, samples from a few later patients were sequenced in-house on an Illumina MiSeq and processed with MiXCR.

The junction carries 13 bases between V and J, which are trimmed by 1 base and 7 bases respectively. From the cysteine through the phenylalanine, the CDR3 covers 14 amino acids. This entry keeps only the CDR3 DNA: 42 bases, framed from base 1. Reading the germline V gene gives CDR1 ENHRY and CDR2 SYGVKD. Paper-wide results and their limitations: Patients with donor T cell macrochimerism had high GvH to HvG T cell clonal ratios in their allografts. GvH clones were detected in recipient bone marrow, and some of these GvH clones were observed earlier in ileal mucosa or blood, consistent with an intestinal mucosal origin. Early after transplant, declines in HvG clones were associated with peak levels of circulating GvH clones. The conclusions were limited by the relatively low number and heterogeneity of the intestinal transplant patients.

Library construction relied on the immunoSEQ multiplex PCR assay. For most patients, genomic DNA was isolated with the Qiagen DNeasy Blood and Tissue Kit and shipped frozen to Adaptive Biotechnologies for TCR sequencing. Adaptive Biotechnologies carried out high-throughput TCR-beta CDR3 sequencing of genomic DNA for most patients. In the original analysis: TCR sequencing data were retrieved from Adaptive's ImmunoSEQ software for 18 patients, whereas a few other patients were processed with MiXCR and VDJtools. CD4 versus CD8 sorting errors were corrected by removing sequences found in both subsets at a frequency ratio below 5:1. CDR3 nucleotide sequences shared by donor and recipient were removed because the origin of these sequences could not be assigned. Alloreactive clones required at least 2-fold expansion over unstimulated cells and minimum CFSE-low frequency of 0.002% (template counts) or 0.001% (read counts). Clones were considered mappable if detected in sequenced pre-transplant spleen, lymph node, or MLR CFSE-low populations of the donor or recipient. The cumulative frequency of alloreactive clones was calculated as a percentage of all sequences, weighted by copy number. TCRdb retrieved this table from immuneACCESS and kept in-frame rearrangements only. Not all clones are present; in checked studies, unresolved V genes account for under half, and no reason is known for the remainder. The V and J calls and clone size were taken over from that table, and D and trimming were inferred from the DNA. The sample records over 75,000 clones, around 90% of which are singletons. The ten largest clones capture about 0.073% of the sample.

About this clone itself: Its antigen is still unknown. Per-nucleotide qualities are absent, and no much larger clonotype sits a single base away.

What the time point label conveys for this sample: cells obtained before transplantation from donor or recipient. CD3+CD4+ and CD3+CD8+ populations were FACS-sorted from unstimulated pre-transplant donor and recipient cells taken from spleen or lymph nodes. The specimen comprised unstimulated CD8+ T cells sorted from spleen or lymph node cells, sampled before transplant. The origin of this receptor is a human donor who was the organ donor for an intestinal transplant. The sequence links TRBV10-3 to TRBJ1-2; TRBD1 could be the D gene, as 6 bases match. DNA sequence: TGTGCCATCAGTGAGTACACAGGGCTAGGTGGCTACACCTTC. Its protein product is CAISEYTGLGGYTF.